This T cell receptor beta chain appears in the sequencing data of a study of identical twins. This clonotype showed up just a few times. V was shortened by 0 bases and J by 6 bases, with 5 bases between the two germline ends. CDR1 is MNHEY, CDR2 SVGAGI, per germline. The CDR3 runs 13 residues. MiXCR, applied by TCRdb to the 5' RACE reads, yields one record per CDR3 protein. Of hundreds of thousands of distinct CDR3 sequences detected, around 6% appear once; the ten largest clones hold 1.5% to 2%. Sequencing input: naive T cells sorted from blood. The source of this sequence is a man aged 18 to 29 in good health. This chain joins TRBV6-5 and TRBJ2-2; D remains ambiguous. CDR3 amino acids: CASSYSTAGELFF. The CDR3 DNA reads TGTGCCAGCAGTTACTCGACGGCCGGGGAGCTGTTTTTT.